Each of the 20 T cell receptor beta chains below was sequenced from the same sample in a study of CD8+ T cells in alopecia areata listed by TCRdb under 2018. Preparation of the library involved the immunoSEQ multiplex PCR assay. RNA was extracted from all samples and reverse transcribed into cDNA as template for TCR sequencing. TCRdb stores this immuneACCESS table with in-frame sequences only. Part of the clones is absent; in the studies checked, under half of the shortfall reflects unresolved V genes, and no reason is known for the rest. A total of roughly 100,000 clones appear in this sample, under 90% of them only once. The top ten clonotypes cover 11% of the sample. This specimen's treatment or condition label, per the study, means: oral pan-JAK inhibitor, 5-10 mg twice daily. Here the sequenced sample was CD8+ T cells sorted from blood, taken around week 30, from a patient treated with tofacitinib. The source of these receptors is a human donor with alopecia areata.

The chain is built from TRBV7-8 and TRBJ2-7; D not certain. CDR1 is SGHVS and CDR2 is FQNEAQ in the germline V gene. Between the trimmed V and J ends, which lost 5 bases and 2 bases, there was a span of 7 bases. This CDR3 contains 12 residues. Written as DNA, the CDR3 is TGTGCCAGCAGCCCCGACGCCTACGAGCAGTACTTC. This sequence encodes CASSPDAYEQYF.

The CDR3 sequence: CASSSWGTGDNEQFF. The CDR3 DNA is TGTGCCAGCAGCTCGTGGGGGACAGGGGACAATGAGCAGTTCTTC. V usage is TRBV11-1 and J usage is TRBJ2-1, with 10 bases that match TRBD1. The CDR3 covers 15 residues. Losses at the gene ends were 4 bases for V and 5 bases for J; bases not matched to a gene: 5. The V gene's germline CDR1 is SGHAT and CDR2 FQDESV (reference sequence).

The CDR3 DNA follows: TGTGCCAGCAGCTTAGAGGACAGGTTGTACGAGCAGTACTTC. This sequence encodes CASSLEDRLYEQYF. This chain uses TRBV7-9 with TRBJ2-7; TRBD1 matches at 7 bases. CDR1 is SEHNR, CDR2 FQNEAQ, per germline (reference sequence). The CDR3 sequence is 14 residues long. J lost 4 bases, V lost 1 base, and 4 bases had no gene match.

This chain links TRBV7-9 with TRBJ2-3; 8 bases align to TRBD2. Losses at the gene ends were 5 bases for V and 5 bases for J; bases not matched to a gene: 9. Germline assignment: CDR1 SEHNR and CDR2 FQNEAQ (reference sequence). The CDR3 sequence is 15 residues long. For the CDR3, the DNA is TGTGCCAGCAGCCCCCCCGTGACTAGCGTAGATACGCAGTATTTT. It specifies CASSPPVTSVDTQYF.

This chain connects TRBV19 to TRBJ2-7; D possibly corresponds to TRBD2 (6 bases). The V and J ends lost 5 bases and 2 bases respectively, with 10 bases between them. CDR1 and CDR2 from the germline V gene are LNHDA and SQIVND (reference sequence). The CDR3 loop spans 13 amino acids. CDR3: CASSAGTTYEQYF. The CDR3 region has the DNA TGTGCCAGTAGTGCGGGGACGACCTACGAGCAGTACTTC.

The gene calls are TRBV29-1 and TRBJ2-2; D not resolved. Trimming left V 3 bases short and J 6 bases short, with 20 bases between. Per the germline V gene, CDR1 is SQVTM and CDR2 is ANQGSEA. CDR3 length: 16 residues. The CDR3 spells CSVDLGQASHPGELFF. The CDR3, as DNA: TGCAGCGTTGATTTAGGGCAGGCCAGCCACCCCGGGGAGCTGTTTTTT.

The CDR3 region has the DNA TGCGCCAGCAGCCCTCTCGGACACGTCTCCTACGAGCAGTACTTC. This encodes CASSPLGHVSYEQYF. This chain joins TRBV5-1 and TRBJ2-7; D might be TRBD1 (5 bases). The ends were cut back, 4 bases at V and 0 bases at J, with 14 bases in the middle. Germline values: CDR1 SGHRS, CDR2 YFSETQ. There are 15 residues in the CDR3.

This chain connects TRBV11-1 to TRBJ2-7, with 7 bases lining up with TRBD2. The CDR3 runs 12 residues. The V segment lost 5 bases and the J segment 6 bases; nucleotides outside the gene matches: 4. In germline, CDR1 is SGHAT, CDR2 FQDESV (reference sequence). The CDR3 DNA reads as TGTGCCAGCAGCCGGGAGGCCCTCGAGCAGTACTTC. It translates to CASSREALEQYF.

The rearrangement joins TRBV7-9 to TRBJ1-5; 9 positions match TRBD1. The CDR3 runs to 16 residues. V shed 1 base, J shed 5 bases, and the junction held 6 bases outside the gene matches. Germline-derived CDR1 and CDR2 are SEHNR and FQNEAQ (reference sequence). The CDR3 region has the DNA TGTGCCAGCAGCTTAGAGGGGACAGGGAGGGATCAGCCCCAGCATTTT. Translating it yields CASSLEGTGRDQPQHF.

The genes are TRBV5-1 and TRBJ1-5; 12 bases match TRBD1. V lost 4 bases and J lost 5; bases outside the gene matches: 10. The length of the CDR3 is 17 residues. CDR1 is SGHRS, CDR2 YFSETQ, per germline. The CDR3 nucleotides are TGCGCCAGCAGCCTTAGGGACAGGGGGCTATTCGATCAGCCCCAGCATTTT. This sequence encodes CASSLRDRGLFDQPQHF.

The V call is TRBV5-6, the J call TRBJ2-1, with a possible D match to TRBD1 (6 bases). The length of the CDR3 is 18 residues. CDR1 and CDR2 (germline): SGHDT, YYEEEE. V dropped 0 bases and J dropped 0 bases, with 16 bases sitting between them. The CDR3 loop reads CASSLEVWGQGSYNEQFF. Here the CDR3 DNA reads TGTGCCAGCAGCTTGGAAGTTTGGGGGCAGGGCTCCTACAATGAGCAGTTCTTC.

CDR3 region: CAWSGIAGDYEQYF. The CDR3 coding sequence is TGTGCCTGGAGTGGAATAGCGGGAGACTACGAGCAGTACTTC. This chain links TRBV30 with TRBJ2-7, with 9 positions matching TRBD2. The CDR3 length is 14 residues. From germline, CDR1 is GTSNPN and CDR2 SVGIG (reference sequence). J gave up 3 bases and V 1 base, and 4 bases lay outside the gene matches. Supplemented by reference TRBV30 and TRBJ2-7, the full variable domain reads SQTIHQWPATLVQPVGSPLSLECTVEGTSNPNLYWYRQAAGRGLQLLFYSVGIGQISSEVPQNLSASRPQDRQFILSSKKLLLSDSGFYLCAWSGIAGDYEQYFGPGTRLTVT.

V and J are TRBV7-9 and TRBJ1-2; D is undetermined. The CDR3 length is 13 residues. Looked up from germline, CDR1 is SEHNR and CDR2 is FQNEAQ (reference sequence). V was clipped by 0 bases and J by 2 bases, with 4 bases between them. CDR3 DNA sequence: TGTGCCAGCAGCTTAGCTCCGAACTATGGCTACACCTTC. Translating it yields CASSLAPNYGYTF.

The chain employs TRBV29-1 and TRBJ2-1, with 7 nucleotides matching TRBD2. J was trimmed by 5 bases and V by 7 bases; bases with no gene match: 8. This CDR3 has 13 amino acids. CDR1 SQVTM and CDR2 ANQGSEA come from the germline V gene. The CDR3 region is CSAEAGPHNEQFF. The CDR3 bases are TGCAGCGCCGAAGCGGGGCCTCACAATGAGCAGTTCTTC.

This chain links TRBV7-9 with TRBJ1-2; D not resolved. This CDR3 comprises 19 residues. The germline V and J ends were trimmed by 2 bases and 5 bases, with 27 bases remaining between them. Germline V gene sequence: CDR1 SEHNR, CDR2 FQNEAQ (reference sequence). The CDR3 DNA reads TGTGCCAGCAGCTTACTGTCTAGGACGAATAATTTGGGGATTTATGGCTACACCTTC. Its translation: CASSLLSRTNNLGIYGYTF. Drawing the rest from reference TRBV7-9 and TRBJ1-2, the complete variable domain is DTGVSQNPRHKITKRGQNVTFRCDPISEHNRLYWYRQTLGQGPEFLTYFQNEAQLEKSRLLSDRFSAERPKGSFSTLEIQRTEQGDSAMYLCASSLLSRTNNLGIYGYTFGSGTRLTVV.

The chain has TRBV7-9 and TRBJ1-5; no firm D call. Trimming stripped 5 bases from V and 0 bases from J, with 2 bases between. Germline V gene lookup returns CDR1 SEHNR and CDR2 FQNEAQ (reference sequence). CDR3 size: 12 residues. The CDR3, as DNA: TGTGCCAGCAGCCTTAGCAATCAGCCCCAGCATTTT. Encoded protein: CASSLSNQPQHF.

This chain uses TRBV11-3 with TRBJ2-7; 10 positions agree with TRBD2. Germline CDR1 reads SGHNT; CDR2 reads YENEEA. J lost 6 bases, V lost 4 bases, and 12 bases had no gene match. The CDR3 contains 16 residues. CDR3 sequence: CASSSTSSGGPPEQYF. The CDR3 coding sequence is TGTGCCAGCAGCTCGACTTCTAGCGGGGGCCCTCCCGAGCAGTACTTC.

The DNA for the CDR3 is TGTGCCAGCAGCTTCGGGAGTCCCACAGATGGTCAGTACTTC. Protein: CASSFGSPTDGQYF. The chain uses TRBV7-9 and TRBJ2-5; tentative D call: TRBD2 (6 bases). Germline assignment: CDR1 SEHNR and CDR2 FQNEAQ (reference sequence). The CDR3 has 14 amino acids. V was clipped by 3 bases and J by 11 bases, with 19 bases between them.

This CDR3 is CASSLALNTEAFF. CDR3 nucleotide sequence: TGTGCCAGCAGCTTGGCGCTGAACACTGAAGCTTTCTTT. The V call is TRBV5-4, the J call TRBJ1-1, with no clear D. Between the trimmed V and J ends, which lost 0 bases and 0 bases, there was a span of 3 bases. The CDR3 is 13 amino acids. Germline CDR1 reads SGHNT; CDR2 reads YYREEE (reference sequence).

The chain combines TRBV27 with TRBJ2-1; D tentatively reads TRBD1 or TRBD2 (5 bases each). This CDR3 region has 13 residues. Trimming cost V 8 bases and J 9 bases, with 17 bases left between them. Germline CDR1 and CDR2: MNHEY and SMNVEV (reference sequence). The CDR3 coding sequence is TGTGCCAGCGTTAGAGGGGTGAGTGGTGAGCAGTTCTTC. The encoded protein is CASVRGVSGEQFF.